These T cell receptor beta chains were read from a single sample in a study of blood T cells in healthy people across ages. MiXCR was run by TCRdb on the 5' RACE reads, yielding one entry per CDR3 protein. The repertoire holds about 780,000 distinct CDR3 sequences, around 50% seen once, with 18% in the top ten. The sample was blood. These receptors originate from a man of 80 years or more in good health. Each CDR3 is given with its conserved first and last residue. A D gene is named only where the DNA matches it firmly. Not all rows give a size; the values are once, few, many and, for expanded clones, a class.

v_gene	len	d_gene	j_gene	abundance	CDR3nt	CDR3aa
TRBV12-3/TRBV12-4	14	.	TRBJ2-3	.	TGTGCCAGCAGGGTCGGGGTTAGCGCAGATACGCAGTATTTT	CASRVGVSADTQYF
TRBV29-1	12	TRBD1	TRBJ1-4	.	TGCAGCGTTGCAGGGGGCGATGAAAAACTGTTTTTT	CSVAGGDEKLFF
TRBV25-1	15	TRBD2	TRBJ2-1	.	TGTGCCAGCAGTGAAGGACTAGCGGGAGTAAATGAGCAGTTCTTC	CASSEGLAGVNEQFF
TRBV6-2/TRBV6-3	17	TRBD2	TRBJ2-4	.	TGTGCCAGCAGTAAGGGACTAGCGGAAGTAGCCAAAAACATTCAGTACTTC	CASSKGLAEVAKNIQYF
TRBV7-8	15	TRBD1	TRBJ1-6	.	TGTGCCAGCAGCTCCCGACAGGGAGAAGGTTCACCCCTCCACTTT	CASSSRQGEGSPLHF
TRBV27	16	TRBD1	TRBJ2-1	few	TGTGCCAGCAGTTTACAGGGGGCCCGCTCCTACAATGAGCAGTTCTTC	CASSLQGARSYNEQFF
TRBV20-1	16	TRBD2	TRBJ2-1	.	TGCAGTGCTAGAGGGGAGGCGGGAGGGCCCCACAATGAGCAGTTCTTC	CSARGEAGGPHNEQFF
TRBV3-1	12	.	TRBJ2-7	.	TGTGCCAGCAGCTCCGTCGACGACGAGCAGTACTTC	CASSSVDDEQYF
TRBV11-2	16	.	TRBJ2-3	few	TGTGCCAGCAGTACGCCGGGACCTTTCAACACAGATACGCAGTATTTT	CASSTPGPFNTDTQYF
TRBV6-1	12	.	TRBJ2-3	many	TGTGCCAGCATTGGCCGCACAGATACGCAGTATTTT	CASIGRTDTQYF